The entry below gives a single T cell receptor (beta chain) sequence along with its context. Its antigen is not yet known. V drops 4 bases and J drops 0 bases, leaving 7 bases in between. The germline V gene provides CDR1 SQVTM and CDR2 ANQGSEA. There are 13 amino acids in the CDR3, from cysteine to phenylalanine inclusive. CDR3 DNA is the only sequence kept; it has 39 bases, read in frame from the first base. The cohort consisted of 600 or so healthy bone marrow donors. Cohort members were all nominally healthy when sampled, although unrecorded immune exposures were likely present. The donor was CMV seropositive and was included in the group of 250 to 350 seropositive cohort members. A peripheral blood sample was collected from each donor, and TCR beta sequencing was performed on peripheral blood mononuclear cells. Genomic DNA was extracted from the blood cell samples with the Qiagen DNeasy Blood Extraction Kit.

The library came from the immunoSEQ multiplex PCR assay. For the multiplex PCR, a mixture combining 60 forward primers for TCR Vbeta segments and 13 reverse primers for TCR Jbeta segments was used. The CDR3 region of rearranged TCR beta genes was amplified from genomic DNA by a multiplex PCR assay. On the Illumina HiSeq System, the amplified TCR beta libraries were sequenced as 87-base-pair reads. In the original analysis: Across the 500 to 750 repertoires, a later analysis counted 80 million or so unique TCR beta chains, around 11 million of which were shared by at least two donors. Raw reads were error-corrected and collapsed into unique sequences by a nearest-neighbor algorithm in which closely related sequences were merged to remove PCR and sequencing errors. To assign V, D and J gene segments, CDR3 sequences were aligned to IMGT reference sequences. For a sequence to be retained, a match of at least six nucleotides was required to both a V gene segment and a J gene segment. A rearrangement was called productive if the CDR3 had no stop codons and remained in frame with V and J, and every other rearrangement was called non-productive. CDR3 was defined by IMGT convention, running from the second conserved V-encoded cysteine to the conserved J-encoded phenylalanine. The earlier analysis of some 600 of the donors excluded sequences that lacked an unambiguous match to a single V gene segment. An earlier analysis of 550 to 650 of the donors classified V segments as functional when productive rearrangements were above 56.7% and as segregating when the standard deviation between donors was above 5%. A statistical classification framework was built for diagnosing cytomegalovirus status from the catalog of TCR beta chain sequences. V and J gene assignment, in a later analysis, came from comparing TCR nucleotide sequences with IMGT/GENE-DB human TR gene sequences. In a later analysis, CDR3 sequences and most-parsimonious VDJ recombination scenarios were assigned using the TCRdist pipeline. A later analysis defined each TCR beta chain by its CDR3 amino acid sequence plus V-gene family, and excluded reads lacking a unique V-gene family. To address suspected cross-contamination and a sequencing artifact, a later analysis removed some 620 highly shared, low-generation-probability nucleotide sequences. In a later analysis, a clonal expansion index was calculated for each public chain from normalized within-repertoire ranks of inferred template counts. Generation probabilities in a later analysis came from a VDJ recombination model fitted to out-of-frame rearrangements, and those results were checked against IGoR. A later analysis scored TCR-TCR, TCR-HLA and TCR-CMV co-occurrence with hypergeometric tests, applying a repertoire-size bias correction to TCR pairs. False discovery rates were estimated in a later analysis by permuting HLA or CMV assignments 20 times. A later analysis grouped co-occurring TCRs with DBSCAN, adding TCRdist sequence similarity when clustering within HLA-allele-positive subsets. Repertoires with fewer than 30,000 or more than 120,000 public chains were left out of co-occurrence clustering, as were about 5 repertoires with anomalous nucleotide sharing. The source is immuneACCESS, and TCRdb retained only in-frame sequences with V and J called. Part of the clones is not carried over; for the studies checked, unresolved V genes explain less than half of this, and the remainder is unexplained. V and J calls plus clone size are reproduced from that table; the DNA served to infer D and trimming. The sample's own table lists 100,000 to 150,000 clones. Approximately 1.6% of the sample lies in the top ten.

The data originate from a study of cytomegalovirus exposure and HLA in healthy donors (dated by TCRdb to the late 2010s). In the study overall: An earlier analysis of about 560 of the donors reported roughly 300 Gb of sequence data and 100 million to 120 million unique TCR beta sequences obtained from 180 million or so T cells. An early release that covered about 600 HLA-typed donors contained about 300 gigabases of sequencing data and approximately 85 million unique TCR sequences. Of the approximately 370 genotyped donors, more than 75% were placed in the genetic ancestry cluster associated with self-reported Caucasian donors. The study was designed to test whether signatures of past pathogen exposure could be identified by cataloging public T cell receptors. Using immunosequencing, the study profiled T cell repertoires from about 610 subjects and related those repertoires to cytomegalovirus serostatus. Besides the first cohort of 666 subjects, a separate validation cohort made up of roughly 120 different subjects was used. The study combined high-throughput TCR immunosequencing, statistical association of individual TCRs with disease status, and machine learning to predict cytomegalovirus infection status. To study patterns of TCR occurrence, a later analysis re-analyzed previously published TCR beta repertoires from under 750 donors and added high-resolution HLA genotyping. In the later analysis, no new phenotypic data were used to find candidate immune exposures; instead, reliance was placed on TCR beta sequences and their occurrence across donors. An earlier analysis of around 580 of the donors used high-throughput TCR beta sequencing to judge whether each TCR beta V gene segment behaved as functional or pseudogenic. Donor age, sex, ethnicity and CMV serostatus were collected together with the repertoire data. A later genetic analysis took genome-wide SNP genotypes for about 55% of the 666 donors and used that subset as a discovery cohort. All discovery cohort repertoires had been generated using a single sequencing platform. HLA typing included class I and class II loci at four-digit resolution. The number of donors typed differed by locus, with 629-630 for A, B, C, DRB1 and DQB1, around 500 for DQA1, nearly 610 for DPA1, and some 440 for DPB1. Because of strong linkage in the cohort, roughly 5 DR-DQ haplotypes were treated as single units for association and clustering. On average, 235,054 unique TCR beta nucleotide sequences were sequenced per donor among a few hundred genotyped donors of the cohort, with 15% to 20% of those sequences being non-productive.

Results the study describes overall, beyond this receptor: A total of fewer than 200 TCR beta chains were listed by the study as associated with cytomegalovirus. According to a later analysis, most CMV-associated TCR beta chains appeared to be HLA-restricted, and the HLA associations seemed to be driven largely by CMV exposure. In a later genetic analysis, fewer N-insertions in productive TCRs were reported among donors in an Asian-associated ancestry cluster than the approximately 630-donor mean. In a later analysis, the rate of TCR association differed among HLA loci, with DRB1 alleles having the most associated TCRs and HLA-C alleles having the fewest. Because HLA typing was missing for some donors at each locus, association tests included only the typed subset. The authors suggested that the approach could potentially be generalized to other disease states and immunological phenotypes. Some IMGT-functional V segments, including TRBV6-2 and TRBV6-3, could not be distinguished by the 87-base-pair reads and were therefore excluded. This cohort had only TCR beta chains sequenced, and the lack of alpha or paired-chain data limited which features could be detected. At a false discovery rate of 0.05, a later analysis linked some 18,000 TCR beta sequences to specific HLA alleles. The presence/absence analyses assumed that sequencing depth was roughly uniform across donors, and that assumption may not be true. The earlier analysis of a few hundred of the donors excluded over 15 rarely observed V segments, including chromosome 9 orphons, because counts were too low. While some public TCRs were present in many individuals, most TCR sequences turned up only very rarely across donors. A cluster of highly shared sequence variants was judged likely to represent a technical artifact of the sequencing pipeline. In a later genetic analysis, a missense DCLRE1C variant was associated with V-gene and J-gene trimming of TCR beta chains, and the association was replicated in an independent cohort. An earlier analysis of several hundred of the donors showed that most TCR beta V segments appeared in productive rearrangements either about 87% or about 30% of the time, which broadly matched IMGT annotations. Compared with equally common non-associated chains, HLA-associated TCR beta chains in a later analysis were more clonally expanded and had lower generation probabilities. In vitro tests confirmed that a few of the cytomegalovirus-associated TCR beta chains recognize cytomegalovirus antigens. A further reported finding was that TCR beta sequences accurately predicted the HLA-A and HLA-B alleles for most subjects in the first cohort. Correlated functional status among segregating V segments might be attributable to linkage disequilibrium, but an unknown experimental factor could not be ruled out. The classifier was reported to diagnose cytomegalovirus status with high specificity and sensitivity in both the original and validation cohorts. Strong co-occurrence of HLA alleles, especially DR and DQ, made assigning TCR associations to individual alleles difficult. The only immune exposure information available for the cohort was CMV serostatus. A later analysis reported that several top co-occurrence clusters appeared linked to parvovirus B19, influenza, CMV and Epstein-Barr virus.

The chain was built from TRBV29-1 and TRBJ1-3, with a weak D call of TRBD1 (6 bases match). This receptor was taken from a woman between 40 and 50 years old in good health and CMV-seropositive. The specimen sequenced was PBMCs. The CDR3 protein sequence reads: CSVGQDSGNTIYF. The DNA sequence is TGCAGCGTTGGACAGGACTCTGGAAACACCATATATTTT.